Below, one T cell receptor (beta chain) is given with its context. The sample is drawn from a study of CD8 T cells in Susac syndrome. 0.5 to 1 ug RNA was reverse transcribed with random hexamers. One entry per CDR3 protein, called by TCRdb with MiXCR from the immunoSEQ multiplex PCR reads. The sample holds 150,000 to 200,000 distinct CDR3 sequences; approximately 93% are singletons and the top ten take around 0.1%. Input material: CD4+ T cells from PBMCs. The clonotype originates from a human donor in good health.

As DNA, the CDR3 is TGTGCCAGCAGCCTGTGGGACTTCCTTAGGGATGAGCAGTTCTTC. This gives the protein CASSLWDFLRDEQFF. V gene TRBV7-2 combines with J gene TRBJ2-1, with D perhaps matching TRBD2 (6 bases). V gave up 5 bases and J gave up 8 bases, with 19 bases separating them. This CDR3 has 15 amino acids. The germline CDR1 and CDR2 sequences are SGHTA and FQGNSA.